These 10 T cell receptor beta chains were sequenced from one sample in a study of response to subunit inactivated influenza vaccine. TCRdb ran MiXCR on the RT-PCR reads and lists one entry per CDR3 protein. The sample lists about 780,000 distinct CDR3 sequences; roughly 18% were seen once. Sequenced here: PBMCs from blood, sampled 4 to 6 days after vaccination. All receptors come from a man aged 50 to 59 who received an inactivated influenza vaccine.

The V gene is TRBV5-4, the J gene TRBJ2-2; maybe TRBD2 (5 bases). V was pared by 1 base and J by 4 bases, with 23 bases between. The CDR3 covers 19 residues. Germline CDR1 is SGHNT and CDR2 is YYREEE (reference sequence). DNA for the CDR3: TGTGCCAGCAGCTTGTTATCGGGGTACGGTTTCGCGGGCACCGGGGAGCTGTTTTTT. Its translation is CASSLLSGYGFAGTGELFF.

This chain links TRBV9 with TRBJ2-1, with D perhaps assigned TRBD1 or TRBD2 (5 bases each). The CDR3 loop spans 15 amino acids. Trimming removed 2 bases from V and 8 bases from J, with 17 bases in between. From germline, CDR1 is SGDLS and CDR2 YYNGEE. The CDR3 spells CASSVGTVKGHEQFF. The CDR3 region has the DNA TGTGCCAGCAGCGTCGGGACGGTTAAGGGACATGAGCAGTTCTTC.

The table lists this clonotype with many counts. The chain links TRBV20-1 to TRBJ2-2, with a weak D call TRBD2 (7 bases). The V gene lost 3 bases and the J gene lost 4 bases, with 15 bases spanning the gap. The CDR3 is 15 amino acids. Germline CDR1 is DFQATT and CDR2 is SNEGSKA (reference sequence). The CDR3 here is CSASPGGWGTGELFF. The CDR3 DNA reads TGCAGTGCTAGCCCGGGGGGCTGGGGCACCGGGGAGCTGTTTTTT.

V is TRBV29-1 and J is TRBJ2-1, with 9 bases aligning to TRBD2. V lost 7 bases to trimming and J lost 4 bases; unmatched junction nucleotides: 8. The CDR3 spans 14 residues. CDR1 is SQVTM and CDR2 is ANQGSEA in the germline V gene. CDR3 nucleotides: TGCAGCGGGGGACTAGCCCACCTTTACAATGAGCAGTTCTTC. Translating gives CSGGLAHLYNEQFF.

This clonotype was counted between two and nine times. The chain employs TRBV5-1 and TRBJ2-7; 9 bases agree with TRBD1. Germline lookup yields CDR1 SGHRS and CDR2 YFSETQ. After removal of 2 bases from V and 6 bases from J, the junction contained 9 bases not matched to a gene. This CDR3 comprises 15 residues. The CDR3 loop is CASSLTPGTGSEQYF. The CDR3 DNA reads as TGCGCCAGCAGCTTAACCCCCGGGACAGGGAGCGAGCAGTACTTC.

The chain has TRBV7-2 and TRBJ2-5; possible D gene TRBD1, 6 bases. This CDR3 has 15 residues. Per germline, CDR1 SGHTA and CDR2 FQGNSA. V gave up 2 bases and J gave up 9 bases, with 19 bases separating them. CDR3 amino acids: CASSLRQARSWAQYF. CDR3 sequence (DNA): TGTGCCAGCAGCTTAAGACAGGCGCGCTCTTGGGCCCAGTACTTC.

This clonotype has more than one count but fewer than ten. This chain uses TRBV18 with TRBJ2-7; D not certain. The length of the CDR3 is 13 residues. V gave up 2 bases and J gave up 0 bases, with 5 bases separating them. From germline, CDR1 is KGHSH and CDR2 LQKENI. This chain's CDR3 is CASSPNLSYEQYF. CDR3 nucleotide sequence: TGTGCCAGCTCACCAAACCTCTCCTACGAGCAGTACTTC.

J is TRBJ2-1 and V is TRBV18; the match to TRBD2 covers 8 bases. The CDR3 is made up of 14 amino acids. Per the germline V gene, CDR1 is KGHSH and CDR2 is LQKENI. J was trimmed by 10 bases and V by 1 base; bases with no gene match: 6. DNA of the CDR3: TGTGCCAGCTCACCACAGGGCGGGGGGAGCGAGCAGTTCTTC. Protein product: CASSPQGGGSEQFF. The full variable domain, its missing parts supplied by reference TRBV18 and TRBJ2-1, is NAGVMQNPRHLVRRRGQEARLRCSPMKGHSHVYWYRQLPEEGLKFMVYLQKENIIDESGMPKERFSAEFPKEGPSILRIQQVVRGDSAAYFCASSPQGGGSEQFFGPGTRLTVL.

To note about this clonotype: Germline is not matched at one junction end, which may reflect a read error. The J gene is TRBJ1-5, the V gene TRBV10-3, with D hard to call. The CDR3 consists of 14 residues. Germline lookup yields CDR1 ENHRY and CDR2 SYGVKD. The CDR3 sequence is CAIRESVAGQPQHF. DNA for the CDR3: TGTGCCATCAGAGAGTCCGTAGCAGGTCAGCCCCAGCATTTT.

The CDR3, as DNA: TGTGCCAGCAGCCCCGCCAGGGTCCGAGGTCAAGAGACCCAGTACTTC. Residues: CASSPARVRGQETQYF. The chain carries TRBV12-3 or TRBV12-4 and TRBJ2-5, with D maybe TRBD1 (5 bases). V was trimmed by 6 bases and J by 2 bases, leaving 19 bases between them. The CDR3 totals 16 residues.